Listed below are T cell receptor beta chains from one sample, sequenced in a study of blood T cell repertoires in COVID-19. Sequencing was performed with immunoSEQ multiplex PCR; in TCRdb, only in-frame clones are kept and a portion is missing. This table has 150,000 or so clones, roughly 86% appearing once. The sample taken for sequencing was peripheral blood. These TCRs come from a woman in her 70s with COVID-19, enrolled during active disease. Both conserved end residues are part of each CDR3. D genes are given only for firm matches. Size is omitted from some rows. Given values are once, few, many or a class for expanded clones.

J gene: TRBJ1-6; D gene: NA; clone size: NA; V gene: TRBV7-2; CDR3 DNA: TGTGCCAGCAGCTTAGTACAGGGCGGTTCACCCCTCCACTTT; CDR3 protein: CASSLVQGGSPLHF
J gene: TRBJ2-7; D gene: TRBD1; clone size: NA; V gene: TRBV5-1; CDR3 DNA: TGCGCCAGCACCCTGGGGACAGGGATTTCCGAGCAGTACTTC; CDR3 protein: CASTLGTGISEQYF
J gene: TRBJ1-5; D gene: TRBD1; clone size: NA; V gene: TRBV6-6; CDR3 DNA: TGTGCCAGCAGTTACTCCGACAGGGCTAGCAATCAGCCCCAGCATTTT; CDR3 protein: CASSYSDRASNQPQHF
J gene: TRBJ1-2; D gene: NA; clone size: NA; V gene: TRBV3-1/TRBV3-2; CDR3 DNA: TGTGCCAGCAGCCCCTGGACAGAGCCAGCTAACTATGGCTACACCTTC; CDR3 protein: CASSPWTEPANYGYTF
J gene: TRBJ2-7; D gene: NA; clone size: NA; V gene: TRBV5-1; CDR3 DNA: TGCGCCAGCAGCTTAGGATTATCAGCGTACGAGCAGTACTTC; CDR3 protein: CASSLGLSAYEQYF
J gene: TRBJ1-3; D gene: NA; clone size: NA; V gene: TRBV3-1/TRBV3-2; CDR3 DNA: TGTGCCAGCAGCCCCTTCCCTGGAAACACCATATATTTT; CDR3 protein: CASSPFPGNTIYF
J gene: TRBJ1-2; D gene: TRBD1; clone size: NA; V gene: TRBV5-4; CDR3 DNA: TGTGCCAGCAGCTTGGTCGGGACAGGCGCACCTAACTATGGCTACACCTTC; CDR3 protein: CASSLVGTGAPNYGYTF
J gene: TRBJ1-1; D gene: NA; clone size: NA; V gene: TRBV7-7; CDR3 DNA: TGTGCTAGCAGCTTAGGAGAGAACACTGAAGCTTTCTTT; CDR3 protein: CASSLGENTEAFF
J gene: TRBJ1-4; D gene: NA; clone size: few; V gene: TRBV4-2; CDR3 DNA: TGTGCCAGCAGCCAAGATCCGTGGGGAGGGTCTAATGAAAAACTGTTTTTT; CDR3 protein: CASSQDPWGGSNEKLFF
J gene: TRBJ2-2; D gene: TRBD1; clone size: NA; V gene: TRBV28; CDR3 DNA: TGTGCCAGCAGCTACGACAGGGTGGGGTCCGGGGAGCTGTTTTTT; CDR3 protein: CASSYDRVGSGELFF
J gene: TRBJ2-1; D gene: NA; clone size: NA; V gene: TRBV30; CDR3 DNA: TGTGCCTGGAGTAAGGGGGGGACAATTAGCTATGAGCAGTTCTTC; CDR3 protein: CAWSKGGTISYEQFF
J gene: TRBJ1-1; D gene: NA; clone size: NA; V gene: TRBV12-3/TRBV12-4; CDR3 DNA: TGTGCCAGCAGTTTAAGGAGGGGTGAGGCTTTCTTT; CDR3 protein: CASSLRRGEAFF
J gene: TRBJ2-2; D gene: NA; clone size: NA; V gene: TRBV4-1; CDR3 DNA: TGCGCCAGCAGCCAAGTACACCCGCCGGGATACCCGAACACCGGGGAGCTGTTTTTT; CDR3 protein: CASSQVHPPGYPNTGELFF
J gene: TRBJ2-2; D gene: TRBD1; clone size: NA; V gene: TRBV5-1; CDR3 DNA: TGCGCCAGCAGCTTGGGGGCAGGGGGCGACACCGGGGAGCTGTTTTTT; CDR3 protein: CASSLGAGGDTGELFF
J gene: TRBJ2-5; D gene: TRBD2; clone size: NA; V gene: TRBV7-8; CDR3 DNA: TGTGCCAGCAGCTTAGTACTAGCGGGGGGCGAGACCCAGTACTTC; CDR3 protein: CASSLVLAGGETQYF
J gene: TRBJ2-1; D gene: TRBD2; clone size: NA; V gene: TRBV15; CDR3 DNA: TGTGCCACCAGCAGATGGAATAGCGGGGGGGCCAACAATGAGCAGTTCTTC; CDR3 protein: CATSRWNSGGANNEQFF
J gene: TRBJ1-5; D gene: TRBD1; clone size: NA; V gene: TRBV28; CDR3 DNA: TGTGCCAGCAGTTCACCCGACAGGGCCCAGCCCCAGCATTTT; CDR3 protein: CASSSPDRAQPQHF
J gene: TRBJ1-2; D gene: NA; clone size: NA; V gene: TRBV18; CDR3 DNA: TGTGCCAGCTCACTACAGGGTGAAGGGGATGGCTACACCTTC; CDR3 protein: CASSLQGEGDGYTF
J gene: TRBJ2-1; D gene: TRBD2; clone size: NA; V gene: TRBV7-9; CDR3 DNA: TGTGCCAGCAGCTTAGCGGGTGGCGGGGGGGCCGTTGCCTACAATGAGCAGTTCTTC; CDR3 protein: CASSLAGGGGAVAYNEQFF
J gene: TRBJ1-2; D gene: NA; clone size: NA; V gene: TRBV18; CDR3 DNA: TGTGCCAGCTCACCAGGGCGAACTAACTATGGCTACACCTTC; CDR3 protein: CASSPGRTNYGYTF
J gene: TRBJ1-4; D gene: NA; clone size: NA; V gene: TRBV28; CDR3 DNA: TGTGCCAGCAAAACGGGGGTGGAGGAAAAACTGTTTTTT; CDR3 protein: CASKTGVEEKLFF
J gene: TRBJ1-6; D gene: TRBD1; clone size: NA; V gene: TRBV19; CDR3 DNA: TGTGCCAGTAAAGGACAGGGGGCTTCCTCCTATAATTCACCCCTCCACTTT; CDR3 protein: CASKGQGASSYNSPLHF
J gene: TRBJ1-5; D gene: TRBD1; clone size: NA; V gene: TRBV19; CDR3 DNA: TGTGCCAGTAGTATTTCGGGACAGTATAGCAATCAGCCCCAGCATTTT; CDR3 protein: CASSISGQYSNQPQHF
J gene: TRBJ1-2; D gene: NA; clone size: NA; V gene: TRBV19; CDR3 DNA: TGTGCCAGTACAAACAGACCGAATTCGGATGGCTACACCTTC; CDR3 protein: CASTNRPNSDGYTF
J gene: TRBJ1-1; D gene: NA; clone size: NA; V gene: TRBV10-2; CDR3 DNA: TGCGCCAGCAGCGTACAGGGGAACACTGAAGCTTTCTTT; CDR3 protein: CASSVQGNTEAFF
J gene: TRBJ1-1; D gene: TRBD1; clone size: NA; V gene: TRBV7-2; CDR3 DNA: TGTGCCAGCAGCTTAGCGTCACAGGGGGTGAGGTTGGACACTGAAGCTTTCTTT; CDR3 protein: CASSLASQGVRLDTEAFF
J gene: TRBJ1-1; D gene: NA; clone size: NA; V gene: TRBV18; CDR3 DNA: TGTGCCAGCTCACCACCGTCTGGGGGGTATACTGAAGCTTTCTTT; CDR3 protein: CASSPPSGGYTEAFF
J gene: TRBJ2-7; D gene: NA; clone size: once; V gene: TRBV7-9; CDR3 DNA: TGTGCCAGCAGCTCCCACCAGGCCTACGAGCAGTACTTC; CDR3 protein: CASSSHQAYEQYF
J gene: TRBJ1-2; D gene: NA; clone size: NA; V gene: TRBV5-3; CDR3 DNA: TGTGCCAGAAGCTTGTTTTGCTGGGCCAAAGCTAACTATGGCTACACCTTC; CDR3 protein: CARSLFCWAKANYGYTF
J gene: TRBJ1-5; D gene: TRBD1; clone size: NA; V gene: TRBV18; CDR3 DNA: TGTGCCAGCTCACTTTACCGGGACAGGGTGTTTGAGCCCCAGCATTTT; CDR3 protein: CASSLYRDRVFEPQHF
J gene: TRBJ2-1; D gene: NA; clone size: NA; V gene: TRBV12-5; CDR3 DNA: TGTGCTAGTGGCCATTACAATGAGCAGTTCTTC; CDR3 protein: CASGHYNEQFF
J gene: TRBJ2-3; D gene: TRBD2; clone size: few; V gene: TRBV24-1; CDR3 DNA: TGTGCCACCAGTGATTCGCGGACTAGCGGGGGGTTGGATACGCAGTATTTT; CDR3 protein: CATSDSRTSGGLDTQYF
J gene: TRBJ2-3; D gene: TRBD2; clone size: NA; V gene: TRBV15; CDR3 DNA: TGTGCCACCAGCAGATCCGGGACTAGCGGAGATACGCAGTATTTT; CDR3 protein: CATSRSGTSGDTQYF
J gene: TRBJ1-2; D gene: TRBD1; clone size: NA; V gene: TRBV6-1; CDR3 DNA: TGTGCCAGCAGTGAAAGGCTGTTCGGACAGGGAAACTATGGCTACACCTTC; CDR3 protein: CASSERLFGQGNYGYTF
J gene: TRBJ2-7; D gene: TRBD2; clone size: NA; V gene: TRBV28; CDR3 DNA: TGTGCCAGCACCGGGACTAGCGGGGGCTTCTACGAGCAGTACTTC; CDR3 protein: CASTGTSGGFYEQYF
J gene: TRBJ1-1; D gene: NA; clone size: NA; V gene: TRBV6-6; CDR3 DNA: TGTGCCAGCACAACAGGGTACACTGAAGCTTTCTTT; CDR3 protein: CASTTGYTEAFF
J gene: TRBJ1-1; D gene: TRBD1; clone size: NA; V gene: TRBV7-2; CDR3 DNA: TGTGCCAGCAGCCCAGGACAGGGGAGGGCTGAAGCTTTCTTT; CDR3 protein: CASSPGQGRAEAFF